A single sample gave rise to the 2 T cell receptor beta chains below, sequenced in a study of long-term antiretroviral therapy in people with HIV. It was version v3.0 of the immunoSEQ assay that was run at survey level. Assay used: immunoSEQ multiplex PCR; TCRdb lists only in-frame clones, some missing. This table has under 45,000 clones, 94% appearing once. Specimen: unsorted PBMCs, collected approximately 5 years after starting antiretroviral therapy. The receptors shown here come from a woman aged 45-65 years with HIV.

The CDR3 region is CASSLVFTVRAIYEQYF. The CDR3 DNA is TGTGCCAGCAGCTTAGTTTTCACGGTCCGTGCGATCTACGAGCAGTACTTC. The chain combines TRBV11-2 with TRBJ2-7; D unclear. V dropped 1 base and J dropped 3 bases, with 19 bases sitting between them. Germline V lookup: CDR1 SGHAT, CDR2 FQNNGV. This CDR3 is 17 amino acids long.

The V and J genes are TRBV5-4 and TRBJ2-7; 12 bases map to TRBD2. CDR3 length equals 13 residues. V trimming: 4 bases; J trimming: 6 bases; junction bases outside the gene matches: 2. Germline CDR1 reads SGHNT; CDR2 reads YYREEE (reference sequence). The CDR3 DNA reads TGTGCCAGCAGCGCGGGACTAGCGGGCGAGCAGTACTTC. Protein sequence: CASSAGLAGEQYF.